This T cell receptor (beta chain) was retrieved from a study of spatial heterogeneity in lung cancer. General observations from the study: Blood showed ubiquitous tumor TCRs more often at resection than at routine follow-up.

V was clipped by 6 bases and J by 11 bases, with 11 bases between them. The CDR3 length is 11 residues. Sample time point: blood at routine non-recurrence follow-up after resection. Via MiXCR, TCRdb re-called the 5' RACE reads, giving one row per CDR3 protein. The table has about 47,000 distinct CDR3 sequences, 12% seen once. This clonotype was counted at least ten times. Its antigen remains unknown. This chain links TRBV12-3 or TRBV12-4 with TRBJ1-3; D not certain. The starting material was PBMCs, obtained at follow-up. The TCR comes from a male donor with early-stage non-small cell lung cancer. The CDR3 DNA sequence: TGTGCCAGCAGCCGCCGTGGGGCCATATATTTT. It yields the protein CASSRRGAIYF.